This T cell receptor beta chain came from a study of blood T cell repertoires in COVID-19. Original methodology: The authors estimated nucleated cell counts from reference gene primer amplification. This table comes from immunoSEQ multiplex PCR, and its TCRdb copy is limited to in-frame clones, with some not included. V, J and clone size derive from that table, while D and trimming were established from the DNA sequence. The sample lists approximately 200,000 clones, around 84% occurring once. Material: peripheral blood. The receptor was derived from a man in his forties with acute or convalescent COVID-19.

In nucleotides, the CDR3 is TGTGCCAGCAGCCATAGCGGGGTACGTCAAGAGACCCAGTACTTC. This encodes CASSHSGVRQETQYF. The chain uses TRBV7-6 and TRBJ2-5; TRBD2 aligns across 8 bases. The CDR3 is 15 residues long. Trimming cost V 5 bases and J 2 bases; bases outside gene matches: 7. The germline CDR1 and CDR2 sequences are SGHVS and FNYEAQ.